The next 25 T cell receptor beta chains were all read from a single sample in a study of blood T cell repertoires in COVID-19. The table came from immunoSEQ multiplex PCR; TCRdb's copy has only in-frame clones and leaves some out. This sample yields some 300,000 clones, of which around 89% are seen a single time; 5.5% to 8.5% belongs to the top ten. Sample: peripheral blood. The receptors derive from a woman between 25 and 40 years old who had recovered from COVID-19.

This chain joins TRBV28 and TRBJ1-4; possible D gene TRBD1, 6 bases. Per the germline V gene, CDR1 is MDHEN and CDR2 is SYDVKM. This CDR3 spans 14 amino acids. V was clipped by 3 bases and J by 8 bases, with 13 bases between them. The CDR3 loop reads CASSFSGEGEKLFF. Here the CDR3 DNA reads TGTGCCAGCAGTTTTTCAGGGGAGGGCGAAAAACTGTTTTTT.

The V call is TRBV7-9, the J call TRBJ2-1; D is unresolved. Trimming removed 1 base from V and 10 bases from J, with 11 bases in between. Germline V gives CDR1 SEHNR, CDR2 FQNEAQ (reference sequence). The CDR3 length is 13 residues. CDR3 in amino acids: CASSLGSLGEQFF. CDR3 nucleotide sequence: TGTGCCAGCAGCTTAGGCTCCCTCGGGGAGCAGTTCTTC. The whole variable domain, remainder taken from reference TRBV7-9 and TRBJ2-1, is DTGVSQNPRHKITKRGQNVTFRCDPISEHNRLYWYRQTLGQGPEFLTYFQNEAQLEKSRLLSDRFSAERPKGSFSTLEIQRTEQGDSAMYLCASSLGSLGEQFFGPGTRLTVL.

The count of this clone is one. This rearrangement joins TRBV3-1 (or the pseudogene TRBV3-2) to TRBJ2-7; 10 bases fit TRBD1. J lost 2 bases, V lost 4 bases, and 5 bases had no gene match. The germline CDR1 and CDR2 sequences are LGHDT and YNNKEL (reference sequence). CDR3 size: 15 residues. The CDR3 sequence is CASSLWDRGTYEQYF. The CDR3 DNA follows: TGTGCCAGCAGCCTCTGGGACAGGGGTACCTACGAGCAGTACTTC.

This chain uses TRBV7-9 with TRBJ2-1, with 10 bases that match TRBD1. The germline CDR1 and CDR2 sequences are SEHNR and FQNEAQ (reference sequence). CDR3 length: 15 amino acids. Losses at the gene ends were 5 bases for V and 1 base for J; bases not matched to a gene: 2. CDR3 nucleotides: TGTGCCAGCAGCCCGGGACAGGGGTCCTACAATGAGCAGTTCTTC. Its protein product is CASSPGQGSYNEQFF.

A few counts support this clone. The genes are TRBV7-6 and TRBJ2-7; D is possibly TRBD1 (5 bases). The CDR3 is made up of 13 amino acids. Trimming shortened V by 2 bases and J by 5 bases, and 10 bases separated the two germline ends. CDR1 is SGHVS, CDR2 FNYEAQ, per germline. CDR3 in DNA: TGTGCCAGCAGCTTATCTATAGGGGACGAGCAGTACTTC. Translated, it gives CASSLSIGDEQYF. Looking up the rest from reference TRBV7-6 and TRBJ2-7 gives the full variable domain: GAGVSQSPRYKVTKRGQDVALRCDPISGHVSLYWYRQALGQGPEFLTYFNYEAQQDKSGLPNDRFSAERPEGSISTLTIQRTEQRDSAMYRCASSLSIGDEQYFGPGTRLTVT.

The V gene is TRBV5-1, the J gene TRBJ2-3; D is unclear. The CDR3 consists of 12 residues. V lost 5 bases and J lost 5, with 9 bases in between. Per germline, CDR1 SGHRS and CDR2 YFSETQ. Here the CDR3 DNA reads TGCGCCAGCAGGACATCCTTAGATACGCAGTATTTT. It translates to CASRTSLDTQYF.

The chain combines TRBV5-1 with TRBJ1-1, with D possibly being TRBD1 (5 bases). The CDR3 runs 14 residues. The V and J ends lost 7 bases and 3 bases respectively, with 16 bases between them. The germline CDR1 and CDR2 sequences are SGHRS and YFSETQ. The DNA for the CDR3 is TGCGCCAGCGGGGCCCGGGCCCGCGACACTGAAGCTTTCTTT. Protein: CASGARARDTEAFF.

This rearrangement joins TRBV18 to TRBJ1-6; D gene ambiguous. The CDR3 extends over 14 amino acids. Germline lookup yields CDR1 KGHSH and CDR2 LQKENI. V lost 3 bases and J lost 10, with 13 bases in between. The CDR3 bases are TGTGCCAGCTCACCGGCAGAGGGTGGGTCACCCCTCCACTTT. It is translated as CASSPAEGGSPLHF.

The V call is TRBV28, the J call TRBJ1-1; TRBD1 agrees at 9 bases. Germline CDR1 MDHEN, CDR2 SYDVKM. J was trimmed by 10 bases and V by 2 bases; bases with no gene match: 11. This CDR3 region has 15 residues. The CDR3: CASSLRQLTGGLAFF. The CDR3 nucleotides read TGTGCCAGCAGTTTACGTCAACTCACAGGGGGCTTAGCTTTCTTT. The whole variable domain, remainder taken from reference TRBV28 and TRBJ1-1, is DVKVTQSSRYLVKRTGEKVFLECVQDMDHENMFWYRQDPGLGLRLIYFSYDVKMKEKGDIPEGYSVSREKKERFSLILESASTNQTSMYLCASSLRQLTGGLAFFGQGTRLTVV.

CDR3 DNA sequence: TGCGCCAGCAGCTTGGACGCAGGGCGCTATGGCTACACCTTC. It translates to CASSLDAGRYGYTF. The V and J genes are TRBV5-1 and TRBJ1-2, with D perhaps TRBD1 (5 bases). The germline V gene encodes CDR1 SGHRS and CDR2 YFSETQ. V lost 0 bases, J lost 4 bases, and 10 bases lay in between. This CDR3 spans 14 amino acids.

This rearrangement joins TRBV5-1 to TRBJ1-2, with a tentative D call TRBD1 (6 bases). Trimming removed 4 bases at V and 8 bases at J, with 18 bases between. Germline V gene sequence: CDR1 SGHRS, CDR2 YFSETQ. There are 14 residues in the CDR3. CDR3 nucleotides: TGCGCCAGCAGCGAATACAGGGCGCTCGACGGCTACACCTTC. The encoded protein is CASSEYRALDGYTF.

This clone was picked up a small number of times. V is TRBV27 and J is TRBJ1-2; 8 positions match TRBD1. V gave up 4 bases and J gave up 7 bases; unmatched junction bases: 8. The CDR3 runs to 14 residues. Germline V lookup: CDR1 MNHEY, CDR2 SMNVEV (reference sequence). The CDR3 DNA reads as TGTGCCAGCAGTTACCGACAGGGGCTGAGTGGCTACACCTTC. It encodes CASSYRQGLSGYTF.

CDR3 in DNA: TGTGCCAGTCATTCAGCGCGGGCTAGCGGGCGGAGGGATACGCAGTATTTT. Its translation is CASHSARASGRRDTQYF. The V call is TRBV27, the J call TRBJ2-3, with 8 nucleotides matching TRBD2. J gave up 6 bases and V 9 bases, and 20 bases lay outside the gene matches. The CDR3 has 17 amino acids. Germline V CDR1 and CDR2: MNHEY, SMNVEV (reference sequence).

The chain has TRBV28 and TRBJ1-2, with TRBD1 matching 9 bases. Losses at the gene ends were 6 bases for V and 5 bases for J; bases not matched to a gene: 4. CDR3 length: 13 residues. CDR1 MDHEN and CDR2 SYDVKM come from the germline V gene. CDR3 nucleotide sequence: TGTGCCAGCAGGACAGGGGGAGGGTATGGCTACACCTTC. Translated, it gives CASRTGGGYGYTF.

CDR3 protein: CATSAPGAGELFF. The DNA of the CDR3 is TGTGCCACCAGTGCCCCAGGGGCCGGGGAGCTGTTTTTT. The chain uses TRBV24-1 and TRBJ2-2, with D perhaps TRBD1 (6 bases). Germline V gene sequence: CDR1 KGHDR, CDR2 SFDVKD. The CDR3 is 13 amino acids. The ends were cut back, 5 bases at V and 6 bases at J, with 9 bases in the middle.

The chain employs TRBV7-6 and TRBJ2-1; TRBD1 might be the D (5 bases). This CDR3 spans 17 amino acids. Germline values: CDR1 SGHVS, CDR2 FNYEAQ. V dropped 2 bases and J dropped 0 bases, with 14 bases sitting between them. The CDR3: CASSLKAQGSSYNEQFF. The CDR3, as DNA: TGTGCCAGCAGCTTAAAAGCCCAGGGTAGCTCCTACAATGAGCAGTTCTTC.

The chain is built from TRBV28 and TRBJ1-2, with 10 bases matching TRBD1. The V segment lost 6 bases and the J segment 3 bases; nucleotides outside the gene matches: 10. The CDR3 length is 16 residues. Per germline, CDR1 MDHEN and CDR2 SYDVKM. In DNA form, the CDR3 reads TGTGCCAGCAGCCCATCCGGGACAGGGGTTGACTATGGCTACACCTTC. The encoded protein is CASSPSGTGVDYGYTF.

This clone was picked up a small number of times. CDR3 region: CASSSRLAGEDTQYF. The CDR3 region has the DNA TGCGCCAGCAGCTCGCGGCTAGCGGGCGAAGATACGCAGTATTTT. This chain links TRBV5-1 with TRBJ2-3, with 8 nucleotides matching TRBD2. Germline V gives CDR1 SGHRS, CDR2 YFSETQ. The CDR3 totals 15 residues. The J segment lost 5 bases and the V segment lost 3 bases, leaving 8 bases of the junction unmatched.

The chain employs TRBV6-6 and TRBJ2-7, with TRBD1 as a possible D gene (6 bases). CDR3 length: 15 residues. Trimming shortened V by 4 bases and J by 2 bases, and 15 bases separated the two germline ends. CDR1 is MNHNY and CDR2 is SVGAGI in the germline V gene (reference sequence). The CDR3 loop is CASSSIRGTAYEQYF. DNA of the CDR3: TGTGCCAGCAGTTCAATCAGGGGAACGGCCTACGAGCAGTACTTC.

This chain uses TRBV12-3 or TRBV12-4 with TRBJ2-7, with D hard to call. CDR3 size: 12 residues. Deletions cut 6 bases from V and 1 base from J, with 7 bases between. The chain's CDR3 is CASSHSSYEQYF. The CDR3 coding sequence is TGTGCCAGCAGCCACTCTTCCTACGAGCAGTACTTC.

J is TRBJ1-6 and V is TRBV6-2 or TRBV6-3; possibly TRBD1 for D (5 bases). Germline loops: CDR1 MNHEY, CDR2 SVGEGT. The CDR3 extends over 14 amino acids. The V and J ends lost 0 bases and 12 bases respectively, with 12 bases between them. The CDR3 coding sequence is TGTGCCAGCAGTTACTCAGGGGTTGGGGTACCCCTCCACTTT. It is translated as CASSYSGVGVPLHF.

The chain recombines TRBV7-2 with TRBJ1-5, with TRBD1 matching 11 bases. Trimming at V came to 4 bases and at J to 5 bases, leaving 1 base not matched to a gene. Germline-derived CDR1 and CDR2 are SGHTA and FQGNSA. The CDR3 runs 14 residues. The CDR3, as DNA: TGTGCCAGCAGCTGGGGACAGGGGGATCAGCCCCAGCATTTT. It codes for CASSWGQGDQPQHF.

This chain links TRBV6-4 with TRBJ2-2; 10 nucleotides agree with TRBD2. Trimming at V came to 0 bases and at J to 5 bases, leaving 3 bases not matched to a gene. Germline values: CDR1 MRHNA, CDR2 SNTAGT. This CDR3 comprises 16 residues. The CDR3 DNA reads TGTGCCAGCAGTGACTCGCCTAGCGGGGGAACCGGGGAGCTGTTTTTT. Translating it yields CASSDSPSGGTGELFF.

The CDR3 sequence is CASSLQLTGELFF. The DNA of the CDR3 is TGTGCCAGCAGCTTGCAGTTAACCGGGGAGCTGTTTTTT. The genes are TRBV5-4 and TRBJ2-2; D ambiguous. CDR1 and CDR2 (germline): SGHNT, YYREEE (reference sequence). This CDR3 region has 13 residues. The ends were cut back, 1 base at V and 5 bases at J, with 6 bases in the middle.

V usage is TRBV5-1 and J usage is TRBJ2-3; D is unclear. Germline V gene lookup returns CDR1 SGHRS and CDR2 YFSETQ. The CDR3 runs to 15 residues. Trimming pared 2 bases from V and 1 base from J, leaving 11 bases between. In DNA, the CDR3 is TGCGCCAGCAGCTTCATATCCCGGGGCACAGATACGCAGTATTTT. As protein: CASSFISRGTDTQYF.